The sequence of this T cell receptor (beta chain) was determined in a study of blood T cell repertoires in COVID-19. Assay used: immunoSEQ multiplex PCR; TCRdb lists only in-frame clones, some missing. The sample has 100,000 or so clones; roughly three quarters are singletons. CDR1 SGHAT and CDR2 FQNNGV come from the germline V gene. The ends were cut back, 9 bases at V and 2 bases at J, with 7 bases in the middle. The CDR3 totals 11 residues. The sample holds one count of this clone. This clonotype was obtained from a human donor in a cohort sampled during active COVID-19. The chain couples TRBV11-2 to TRBJ2-5, with D unclear. Specimen: peripheral blood. The CDR3 loop is CASGRQETQYF. The CDR3 region has the DNA TGTGCCAGTGGGCGACAAGAGACCCAGTACTTC.